The sequence of this T cell receptor beta chain was determined in a study of blood T cell repertoires in COVID-19. Germline values: CDR1 SEHNR, CDR2 FQNEAQ (reference sequence). V gave up 3 bases and J gave up 2 bases, with 5 bases separating them. This CDR3 spans 14 amino acids. Original analysis: Counts of nucleated cells, estimated from reference gene primer amplification, were obtained. Method: immunoSEQ multiplex PCR; TCRdb's copy keeps in-frame clones and lacks some. The D gene and trimming were derived from the DNA, and the V and J assignments and clone size from that table. The profile shows 150,000 to 200,000 clones, roughly 89% of them singletons.

The receptor was isolated from a man aged 50 to 60 with acute or convalescent COVID-19. What was sequenced was peripheral blood. The genes are TRBV7-9 and TRBJ1-6; D not resolved. The CDR3 sequence: CASSLQAYNSPLHF. The CDR3 DNA follows: TGTGCCAGCAGCTTGCAGGCCTATAATTCACCCCTCCACTTT.